This T cell receptor beta chain was found in a study of CD8 T cells in Susac syndrome. With random hexamers, 0.5 to 1 ug RNA was reverse transcribed. TCR beta CDR3 was amplified by immunoSEQ multiplex PCR. This amplification extended across 54 Vbeta and 13 Jbeta segments. TCRdb re-derived calls from the immunoSEQ multiplex PCR reads in MiXCR, one entry per CDR3 protein. The repertoire holds 69,000 or so distinct CDR3 sequences, with just under 95% as singletons. Findings and caveats of the study: It was acknowledged in the study that its TCR sequencing and HLA analysis involved a relatively small number of individuals.

Sequencing of TCR beta was carried out in blood CD8+ and CD4+ T cells. The multiple sclerosis controls comprised treatment-naive patients whose relapsing-remitting disease was stable or active. On this clonotype: Its antigen is currently unknown.

Germline V lookup: CDR1 MDHEN, CDR2 SYDVKM. Trimming cost V 6 bases and J 0 bases; bases outside gene matches: 17. This CDR3 is built from 18 residues. The source is a human donor with multiple sclerosis. The sequenced material came from CD8+ T cells from PBMCs. The chain uses TRBV28 and TRBJ2-7, with TRBD1 matching over 7 bases. In DNA, the CDR3 is TGTGCCAGCAGCCTAAAAACCGGGACAGCTATTACCTCCTACGAGCAGTACTTC. Protein: CASSLKTGTAITSYEQYF.